The clone carrying this TCR beta chain showed up many times. What it binds is unknown. This CDR3 is 17 amino acids long. The V and J ends lost 6 bases and 2 bases respectively, with 25 bases between them. Germline-derived CDR1 and CDR2 are SQVTM and ANQGSEA. The sample originates from a study of Graves' ophthalmopathy and Graves' hyperthyroidism. Study results and caveats: Blood contained most expanded thyroid clonotypes exceeding 0.001 frequency.

The TCR beta CDR3 regions underwent amplification from RNA transcripts. Second-round multiplex PCR came after first-round RT-PCR with HTBI primers. TCRdb used MiXCR to reprocess the multiplex PCR reads, holding one entry per CDR3 protein. In the table there are 350,000 to 400,000 distinct CDR3 sequences, approximately 15% of which are singletons. The sequenced sample consisted of peripheral blood. This TCR was recovered from a woman between 18 and 30 years old with stable Graves' hyperthyroidism. This rearrangement joins TRBV29-1 to TRBJ1-1; D unclear. The DNA of the CDR3 is TGCAGCGTCGGAAACGTAGTGAGTTGGCAGTCAAACACTGAAGCTTTCTTT. As protein: CSVGNVVSWQSNTEAFF.